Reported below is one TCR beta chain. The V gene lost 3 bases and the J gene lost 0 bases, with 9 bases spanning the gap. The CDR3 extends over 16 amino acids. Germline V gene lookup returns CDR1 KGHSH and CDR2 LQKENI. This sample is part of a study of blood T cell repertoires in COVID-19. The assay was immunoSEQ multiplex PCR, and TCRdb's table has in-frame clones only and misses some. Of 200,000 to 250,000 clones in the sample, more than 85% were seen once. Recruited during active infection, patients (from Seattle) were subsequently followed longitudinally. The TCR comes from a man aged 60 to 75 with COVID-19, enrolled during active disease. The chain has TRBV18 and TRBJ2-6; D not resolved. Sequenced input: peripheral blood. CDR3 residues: CASSPGTNSGANVLTF. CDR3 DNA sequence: TGTGCCAGCTCACCCGGTACCAACTCTGGGGCCAACGTCCTGACTTTC.